This T cell receptor (beta chain) was identified in a study of human T cells and chemical hapten exposure. Points from the study as a whole: Counts of TCRs above 1 in 1000 frequency stayed unchanged with DPC sensitization.

Extraction of total RNA was performed on unfractionated whole blood. The study's library attached unique molecular identifiers to single cDNA molecules. Each CDR3 protein gets one entry after TCRdb re-called the 5' RACE reads with MiXCR. In the table there are approximately 140,000 distinct CDR3 sequences, 3.5% to 5% of which are singletons. Ten or more counts support this clonotype. Antigen: not known. Unmatched junction bases numbered 6, after V lost 8 bases and J lost 6 bases. From germline, CDR1 is ENHRY and CDR2 SYGVKD. This CDR3 is 12 amino acids long. The sequence derives from a female donor in good health. The chain employs TRBV10-3 and TRBJ2-7, with 8 positions matching TRBD1. The CDR3, as DNA: TGTGCCATCGGACAGGGTAACGGCGAGCAGTACTTC. It is translated as CAIGQGNGEQYF.